These T cell receptor beta chains were read from a single sample in a study of response to subunit inactivated influenza vaccine. TCRdb ran MiXCR on the RT-PCR reads and lists one entry per CDR3 protein. This sample has under 550,000 distinct CDR3 sequences, with under 9% found just once. The material was PBMCs from blood, obtained around 2 years after vaccination. The receptors stem from a man aged 45-69 years who received an inactivated influenza vaccine. Both conserved end residues are part of each CDR3. The order of the fields is CDR3 protein, CDR3 DNA, J gene, clone size, D gene, V gene. D genes are given only for firm matches. Clone size appears in some rows only: once, few, many, or a class for an expanded clone.

cdr3_aa: CAISESPRQPLHF
cdr3_nt: TGTGCCATCAGTGAGTCCCCCAGACAACCCCTCCACTTT
j_call: TRBJ1-6
clone_size: NA
d_call: NA
v_call: TRBV10-3

cdr3_aa: CASSEQGGQTEAFF
cdr3_nt: TGTGCCAGCAGCGAACAGGGCGGTCAGACTGAAGCTTTCTTT
j_call: TRBJ1-1
clone_size: NA
d_call: NA
v_call: TRBV9

cdr3_aa: CASSMLRGHYRGTGELFF
cdr3_nt: TGTGCCAGTAGTATGCTTCGAGGGCACTACCGAGGCACCGGGGAGCTGTTTTTT
j_call: TRBJ2-2
clone_size: few
d_call: NA
v_call: TRBV19

cdr3_aa: CASSPQRGSSNEQFF
cdr3_nt: TGTGCCAGCAGCCCTCAAAGAGGCTCTTCCAATGAGCAGTTCTTC
j_call: TRBJ2-1
clone_size: NA
d_call: NA
v_call: TRBV11-2

cdr3_aa: CSARPGHMNTEAFF
cdr3_nt: TGCAGTGCTAGACCGGGTCATATGAACACTGAAGCTTTCTTT
j_call: TRBJ1-1
clone_size: many
d_call: NA
v_call: TRBV20-1

cdr3_aa: CASSGGDSIYEQYF
cdr3_nt: TGTGCCAGCAGCGGCGGGGACAGTATATACGAGCAGTACTTC
j_call: TRBJ2-7
clone_size: NA
d_call: NA
v_call: TRBV9

cdr3_aa: CASSIGYATSQYQETQYF
cdr3_nt: TGTGCCAGTAGTATAGGATATGCGACTAGCCAGTACCAAGAGACCCAGTACTTC
j_call: TRBJ2-5
clone_size: NA
d_call: TRBD2
v_call: TRBV19

cdr3_aa: CSATSWRVHEQFF
cdr3_nt: TGCAGTGCTACTTCATGGAGGGTCCATGAGCAGTTCTTC
j_call: TRBJ2-1
clone_size: NA
d_call: NA
v_call: TRBV20-1

cdr3_aa: CASSFEGGLVYEQYF
cdr3_nt: TGTGCCAGCAGTTTCGAGGGGGGGCTAGTCTACGAGCAGTACTTC
j_call: TRBJ2-7
clone_size: many
d_call: NA
v_call: TRBV27

cdr3_aa: CASHKAGLMPTQYF
cdr3_nt: TGTGCCAGCCACAAAGCGGGATTAATGCCTACGCAGTATTTT
j_call: TRBJ2-3
clone_size: NA
d_call: TRBD2
v_call: TRBV6-1

cdr3_aa: CASSQGVGLNQPQHF
cdr3_nt: TGCGCCAGCAGCCAAGGGGTGGGGCTCAATCAGCCCCAGCATTTT
j_call: TRBJ1-5
clone_size: NA
d_call: NA
v_call: TRBV4-3

cdr3_aa: CASSPTLPGYEQYF
cdr3_nt: TGCGCCAGCAGCCCGACCCTACCCGGCTACGAGCAGTACTTC
j_call: TRBJ2-7
clone_size: NA
d_call: NA
v_call: TRBV4-3

cdr3_aa: CASRTRGTNYGYTF
cdr3_nt: TGTGCCAGCAGAACCAGGGGGACCAACTATGGCTACACCTTC
j_call: TRBJ1-2
clone_size: NA
d_call: TRBD1
v_call: TRBV7-2